A selection of T cell receptor beta chains follows, all from one sample in a study of blood T cell repertoires in COVID-19. Here immunoSEQ multiplex PCR was the method, and the copy in TCRdb shows in-frame clones only, minus some. This sample yields about 230,000 clones, of which nearly 90% are seen a single time; 9.5% to 14% belongs to the top ten. Sequencing was carried out using PBMCs or T cells enriched from blood (not recorded which). The receptors here all came from a man aged 25-45 years who had recovered from COVID-19. The CDR3 runs from the conserved cysteine through the conserved F or W. The D gene is left open where the match is weak. Some rows have no size entry. The others give once, few or many, or a class for an expanded clone.

>TRBV6-5|-|TRBJ1-5|-
CASSYSIQGNQPQHF
TGTGCCAGCAGTTACTCGATTCAGGGAAATCAGCCCCAGCATTTT
>TRBV10-1|-|TRBJ2-7|-
CASSHRTQWEARYEQYF
TGCGCCAGCAGTCACCGGACTCAATGGGAAGCCCGATACGAGCAGTACTTC
>TRBV18|-|TRBJ2-7|few
CASSLPGRSYEQYF
TGTGCCAGCTCACTCCCAGGGCGATCCTACGAGCAGTACTTC
>TRBV7-2|-|TRBJ2-1|-
CASSQTSSYNEQFF
TGTGCCAGCAGCCAAACTAGTTCCTACAATGAGCAGTTCTTC
>TRBV4-1|TRBD2|TRBJ2-1|-
CASSQLFKGRLAGIYNEQFF
TGCGCCAGCAGCCAACTCTTTAAGGGGAGACTAGCGGGAATCTACAATGAGCAGTTCTTC
>TRBV9|-|TRBJ1-2|-
CASSSGLTRRTYGYTF
TGTGCCAGCAGCTCCGGACTCACCCGAAGAACGTATGGCTACACCTTC
>TRBV18|-|TRBJ2-7|-
CASSTSGPYEQYF
TGTGCCAGCTCAACATCAGGCCCCTACGAGCAGTACTTC
>TRBV27|TRBD1|TRBJ1-4|once
CASSLGQGTNEKLFF
TGTGCCAGCAGTTTGGGACAGGGCACTAATGAAAAACTGTTTTTT
>TRBV6-5|TRBD1|TRBJ1-1|-
CASRFPGQSTEAFF
TGTGCCAGCAGATTCCCGGGACAGTCCACTGAAGCTTTCTTT
>TRBV2|TRBD1|TRBJ1-1|-
CASSVDRGQAFF
TGTGCCAGCAGCGTCGACAGGGGGCAAGCTTTCTTT
>TRBV29-1|TRBD1|TRBJ1-2|few
CSVWGQQGGNYGYTF
TGCAGCGTTTGGGGACAGCAGGGAGGTAACTATGGCTACACCTTC
>TRBV24-1|-|TRBJ2-3|-
CATSGSTDTQYF
TGTGCCACCAGTGGTTCTACAGATACGCAGTATTTT
>TRBV19|-|TRBJ1-5|-
CASQTEGNQPQHF
TGTGCCAGTCAGACAGAGGGCAATCAGCCCCAGCATTTT
>TRBV9|-|TRBJ1-2|-
CASSPREASGYTF
TGTGCCAGCAGCCCCCGGGAGGCTTCAGGCTACACCTTC
>TRBV19|TRBD1|TRBJ1-1|-
CASSFPILRDRHTEAFF
TGTGCCAGTAGCTTCCCCATCCTCCGGGACAGACACACTGAAGCTTTCTTT
>TRBV2|TRBD1|TRBJ1-2|-
CASRETGIDYGYTF
TGTGCCAGCAGAGAGACAGGGATCGACTATGGCTACACCTTC
>TRBV6-5|-|TRBJ2-6|-
CASSYSTSGANVLTF
TGTGCCAGCAGTTACTCGACTTCTGGGGCCAACGTCCTGACTTTC
>TRBV25-1|-|TRBJ2-7|once
CASSLTVYEQYF
TGTGCCAGCAGTCTGACAGTCTACGAGCAGTACTTC
>TRBV5-1|TRBD1|TRBJ1-5|-
CASSFGQGNQPQHF
TGCGCCAGCAGTTTCGGACAGGGCAATCAGCCCCAGCATTTT
>TRBV30|TRBD2|TRBJ2-5|once
CAWSSGLAGKDCYF
TGTGCCTGGAGTTCGGGACTAGCGGGGAAAGATTGCTACTTC
>TRBV29-1|TRBD1|TRBJ1-1|-
CSVVVSGTGPAFF
TGCAGCGTTGTGGTCTCCGGGACAGGGCCAGCTTTCTTT
>TRBV5-1|-|TRBJ2-7|-
CASSMTGLPYEQYF
TGCGCCAGCAGCATGACAGGCCTTCCCTACGAGCAGTACTTC